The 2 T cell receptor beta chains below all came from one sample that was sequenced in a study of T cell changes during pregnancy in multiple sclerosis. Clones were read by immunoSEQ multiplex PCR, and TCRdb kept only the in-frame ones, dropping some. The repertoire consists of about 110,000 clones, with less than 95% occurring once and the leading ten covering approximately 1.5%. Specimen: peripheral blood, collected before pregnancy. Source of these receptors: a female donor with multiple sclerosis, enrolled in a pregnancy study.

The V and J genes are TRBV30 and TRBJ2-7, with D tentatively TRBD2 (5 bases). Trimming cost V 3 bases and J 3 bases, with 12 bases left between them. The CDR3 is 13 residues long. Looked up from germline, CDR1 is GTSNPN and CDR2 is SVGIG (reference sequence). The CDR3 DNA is TGTGCCTGGAGGTCTGTAGCGAACTACGAGCAGTACTTC. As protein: CAWRSVANYEQYF.

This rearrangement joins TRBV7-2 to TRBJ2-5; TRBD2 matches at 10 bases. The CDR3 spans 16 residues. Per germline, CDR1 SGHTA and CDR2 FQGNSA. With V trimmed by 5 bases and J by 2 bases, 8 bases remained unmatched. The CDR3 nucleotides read TGTGCCAGCAGCCGGAGCGGGGGGGCCTTTCAAGAGACCCAGTACTTC. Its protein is CASSRSGGAFQETQYF.